Listed below are T cell receptor beta chains from one sample, sequenced in a study of T cell responses to AZD1222 COVID-19 vaccine. The protocol was immunoSEQ multiplex PCR, while the TCRdb copy is restricted to in-frame clones and leaves out a portion. The data hold more than 250,000 clones, with over 85% observed a single time. The specimen comprised peripheral blood, sampled on day 0 of AZD1222 vaccination. Source of these receptors: an adult in good health. The CDR3 runs from the conserved cysteine through the conserved F or W. The D gene is left open where the match is weak. Rows may omit the clone size; those that give it use once, few, many or a size class.

clone_size	v_call	j_call	d_call	cdr3_nt	cdr3_aa
.	TRBV4-3	TRBJ2-1	TRBD1	TGCGCCAGCAGCCGCACATCGGGACAGGGCTCCCACAATGAGCAGTTCTTC	CASSRTSGQGSHNEQFF
once	TRBV28	TRBJ1-6	TRBD1	TGTGCCAGCAGCCGAAACCTAAGACAGGGTAATTCACCCCTCCACTTT	CASSRNLRQGNSPLHF
once	TRBV3-1/TRBV3-2	TRBJ1-5	.	TGTGCCAGCAGCCAAGTTGCGGGCAATCAGCCCCAGCATTTT	CASSQVAGNQPQHF
once	TRBV5-4	TRBJ1-6	.	TGTGCCAGCAGCCCCCCCGGACAGAATTCACCCCTCCACTTT	CASSPPGQNSPLHF
.	TRBV6-5	TRBJ2-7	.	TGTGCCAGCACCCTAAGGACAGATTATTCAGGGGAGCAGTACTTC	CASTLRTDYSGEQYF
.	TRBV9	TRBJ2-5	.	TGTGCCAGCAGCGTAGGAGTTCGGTTGGCCGTACAAGAGACCCAGTACTTC	CASSVGVRLAVQETQYF
.	TRBV6-5	TRBJ2-7	.	TGTGCCAGCAGCGGGTACGGGCAGGCCTACGAGCAGTACTTC	CASSGYGQAYEQYF
.	TRBV5-5	TRBJ1-6	TRBD1	TGTGCCAGCAGAGCAATACAGGGGAGCACTTCACCCCTCCACTTT	CASRAIQGSTSPLHF
once	TRBV20-1	TRBJ2-2	.	TGCAGTGCTAGTCAGGGGCGGTTGGCCACCGGGGAGCTGTTTTTT	CSASQGRLATGELFF
.	TRBV7-2	TRBJ1-2	.	TGTGCCAGCAGCTTCTATGGGAATCCGGACGGCTACACCTTC	CASSFYGNPDGYTF
.	TRBV5-4	TRBJ2-5	TRBD1	TGTGCCAGCAGCGGGACAGGAGGGGGGCAAGAGACCCAGTACTTC	CASSGTGGGQETQYF
.	TRBV7-3	TRBJ2-3	.	TGTGCCAGCAGCTTCGCTCAGTCTGGTCATACGCAGTATTTT	CASSFAQSGHTQYF
.	TRBV4-3	TRBJ1-1	.	TGCGCCAGCAGCCAGGGAATGAACACTGAAGCTTTCTTT	CASSQGMNTEAFF
.	TRBV14	TRBJ1-6	.	TGTGCCAGCAGCTTCGGGGGAGGCAATTCACCCCTCCACTTT	CASSFGGGNSPLHF
.	TRBV11-2	TRBJ2-7	.	TGTGCCAGCAGCCCGTCAGGGCGGGTCTACGAGCAGTACTTC	CASSPSGRVYEQYF
once	TRBV7-6	TRBJ2-7	TRBD2	TGTGCCAGCAGCCGTCGGACTAGCGGGGGTCCGCAGTACTTC	CASSRRTSGGPQYF
.	TRBV28	TRBJ2-1	TRBD2	TGTGCCAGCAGTCCATCTCGACTAGCGGGAGGTGGGTATGAGCAGTTCTTC	CASSPSRLAGGGYEQFF
.	TRBV5-1	TRBJ2-1	.	TGCGCCAGCCGACCGGGTAGTCGGGGCTACAATGAGCAGTTCTTC	CASRPGSRGYNEQFF
once	TRBV9	TRBJ2-7	.	TGTGCCAGCAGCGTAGGGGCCACAGGGAACGACGAGCAGTACTTC	CASSVGATGNDEQYF
.	TRBV10-3	TRBJ1-5	TRBD1	TGTGCCATCAGTGGGGGACAGGGGGCCAGCAATCAGCCCCAGCATTTT	CAISGGQGASNQPQHF
.	TRBV5-1	TRBJ1-1	.	TGCGCCAGCAGCTTATCCCAATTTAAGGCAGGGAGGGTAACTGAAGCTTTCTTT	CASSLSQFKAGRVTEAFF
.	TRBV9	TRBJ2-2	.	TGTGCCAGCAGCCCCGAGCCTGGCGGGGAGCTGTTTTTT	CASSPEPGGELFF
.	TRBV3-1/TRBV3-2	TRBJ1-1	.	TGTGCCAGCAGCCAAGGTTTTAGGAACACTGAAGCTTTCTTT	CASSQGFRNTEAFF
.	TRBV14	TRBJ2-7	.	TGTGCCAGCAGCCAAGATTTCGGGCGGGGAGGAACCTACGAGCAGTACTTC	CASSQDFGRGGTYEQYF
.	TRBV5-1	TRBJ2-7	.	TGCGCCAGCAGGGCGGTGGGGAAGGGGTACGAGCAGTACTTC	CASRAVGKGYEQYF
.	TRBV11-2	TRBJ2-7	.	TGTGCCAGCAGCTTAGACCCAAACGAGCAGTACTTC	CASSLDPNEQYF
.	TRBV5-8	TRBJ2-3	.	TGTGCCAGCAGCCCCGGGACAACCAACACAGATACGCAGTATTTT	CASSPGTTNTDTQYF
.	TRBV27	TRBJ2-2	.	TGTGCCAGCAGTCTCGGGGAGGGGGTCCCCGGGGAGCTGTTTTTT	CASSLGEGVPGELFF
.	TRBV28	TRBJ1-3	.	TGTGCCAGCACCTCAGGGGAGGGCTCGGGAAACACCATATATTTT	CASTSGEGSGNTIYF
.	TRBV5-4	TRBJ2-7	.	TGTGCCAGCAGCCACGCGACGGGGACTCCCTACGAGCAGTACTTC	CASSHATGTPYEQYF
.	TRBV6-5	TRBJ1-2	TRBD1	TGTGCCAGCAGGGGGGACAGGAACTATGGCTACACCTTC	CASRGDRNYGYTF
.	TRBV2	TRBJ1-1	.	TGTGCCAGCAGTACAGACCCGAACACTGAAGCTTTCTTT	CASSTDPNTEAFF
.	TRBV5-6	TRBJ2-5	.	TGTGCCAGCAGCTTGCTGGAGGGAGAGACCCAGTACTTC	CASSLLEGETQYF
once	TRBV19	TRBJ2-7	.	TGTGCCAGTAGTATGGCCGGGACATCCTCCTACGAGCAGTACTTC	CASSMAGTSSYEQYF
once	TRBV14	TRBJ1-2	.	TGTGCCAGCAGCCACGGGCCGTCCTATGGCTACACCTTC	CASSHGPSYGYTF
once	TRBV28	TRBJ2-7	TRBD2	TGTGCCAGCAGTTTATTGGCGGGAGGGCGATACGAGCAGTACTTC	CASSLLAGGRYEQYF
.	TRBV6-2/TRBV6-3	TRBJ2-1	.	TGTGCCAGCAGTCAACCGGGGTTCTCCTACAATGAGCAGTTCTTC	CASSQPGFSYNEQFF
.	TRBV4-1	TRBJ1-5	TRBD1	TGCGCCAGCAGCCACCGGGACAGGGGGCCCCACAATCAGCCCCAGCATTTT	CASSHRDRGPHNQPQHF
.	TRBV27	TRBJ1-5	.	TGTGCCAGCAGGGGCAGGGTTGATCAGCCCCAGCATTTT	CASRGRVDQPQHF
.	TRBV27	TRBJ2-7	.	TGTGCCAGCAAGGGTCAGAGAGAGCAGTACTTC	CASKGQREQYF